The sample holds a few counts of the clone carrying this T cell receptor (beta chain). The ends were cut back, 3 bases at V and 10 bases at J, with 13 bases in the middle. CDR1 and CDR2 from the germline V gene are SEHNR and FQNEAQ (reference sequence). This CDR3 has 14 residues. The method was immunoSEQ multiplex PCR; TCRdb's version includes in-frame clones alone and lacks a portion of them. The profile covers 120,000 to 150,000 clones, with 75% to 95% appearing a single time and approximately 2.9% taken by the ten largest. The entry originates in a study of control samples from healthy donors and cancer patients.

Sequences were obtained from blood. This chain uses TRBV7-9 with TRBJ1-6; D ambiguous. The clonotype was recovered from a man aged 30 to 39 in good health. The CDR3 sequence: CASSFVPMGSPLHF. Here the CDR3 DNA reads TGTGCCAGCAGCTTCGTACCGATGGGGTCACCCCTCCACTTT.